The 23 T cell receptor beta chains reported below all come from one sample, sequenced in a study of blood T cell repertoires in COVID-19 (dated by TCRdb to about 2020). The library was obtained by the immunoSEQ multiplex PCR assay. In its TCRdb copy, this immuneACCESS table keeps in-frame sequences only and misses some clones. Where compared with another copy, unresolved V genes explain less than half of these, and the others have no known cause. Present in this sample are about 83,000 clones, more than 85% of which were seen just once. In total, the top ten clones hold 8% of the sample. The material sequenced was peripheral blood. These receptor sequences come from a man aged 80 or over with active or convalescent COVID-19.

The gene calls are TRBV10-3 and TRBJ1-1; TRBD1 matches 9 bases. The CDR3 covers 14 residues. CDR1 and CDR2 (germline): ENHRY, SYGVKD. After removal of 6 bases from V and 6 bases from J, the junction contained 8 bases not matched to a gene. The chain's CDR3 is CAIRGTGSNAEAFF. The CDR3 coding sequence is TGTGCCATCAGGGGGACAGGGTCTAACGCTGAAGCTTTCTTT.

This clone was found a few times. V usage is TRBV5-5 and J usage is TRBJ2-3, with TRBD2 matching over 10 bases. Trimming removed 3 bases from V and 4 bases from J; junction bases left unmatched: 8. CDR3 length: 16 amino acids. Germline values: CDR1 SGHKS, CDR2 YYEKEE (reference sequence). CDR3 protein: CASSWPTSGAPDTQYF. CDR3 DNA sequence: TGTGCCAGCAGCTGGCCAACTAGCGGGGCGCCAGATACGCAGTATTTT.

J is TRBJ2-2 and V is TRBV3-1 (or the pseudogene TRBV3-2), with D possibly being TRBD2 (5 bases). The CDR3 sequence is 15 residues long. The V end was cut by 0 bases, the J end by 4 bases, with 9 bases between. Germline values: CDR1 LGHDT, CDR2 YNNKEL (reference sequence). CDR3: CASSQDGRGTGELFF. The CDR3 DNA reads TGTGCCAGCAGCCAAGACGGTCGGGGCACCGGGGAGCTGTTTTTT.

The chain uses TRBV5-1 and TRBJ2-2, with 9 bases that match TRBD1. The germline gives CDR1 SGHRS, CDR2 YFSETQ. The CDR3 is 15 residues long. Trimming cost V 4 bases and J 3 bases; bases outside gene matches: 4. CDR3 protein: CASSGGQGDTGELFF. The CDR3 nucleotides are TGCGCCAGCAGCGGGGGACAGGGAGACACCGGGGAGCTGTTTTTT.

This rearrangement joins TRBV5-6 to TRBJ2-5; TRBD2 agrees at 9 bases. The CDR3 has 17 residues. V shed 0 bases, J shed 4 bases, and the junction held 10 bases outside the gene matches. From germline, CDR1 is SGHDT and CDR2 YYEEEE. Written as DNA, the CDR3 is TGTGCCAGCAGCTTGGAAGGAGGCGGGAGGGCCACAGAGACCCAGTACTTC. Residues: CASSLEGGGRATETQYF.

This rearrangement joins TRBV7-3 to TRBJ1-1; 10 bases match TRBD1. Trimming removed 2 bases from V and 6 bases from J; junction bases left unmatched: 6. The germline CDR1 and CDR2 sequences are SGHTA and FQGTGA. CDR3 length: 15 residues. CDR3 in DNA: TGTGCCAGCAGCTTAGCCGGGACAGGGGCGCCTGAAGCTTTCTTT. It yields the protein CASSLAGTGAPEAFF.

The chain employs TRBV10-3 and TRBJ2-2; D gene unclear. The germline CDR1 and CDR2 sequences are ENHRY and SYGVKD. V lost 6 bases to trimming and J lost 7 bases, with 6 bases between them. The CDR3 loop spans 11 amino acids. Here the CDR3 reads CAIRELGELFF. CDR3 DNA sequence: TGTGCCATCAGGGAGCTCGGGGAGCTGTTTTTT.

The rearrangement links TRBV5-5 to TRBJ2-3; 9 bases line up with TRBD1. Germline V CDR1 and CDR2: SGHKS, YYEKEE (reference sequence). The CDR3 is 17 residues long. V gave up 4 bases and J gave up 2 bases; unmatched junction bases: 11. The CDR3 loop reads CASSVLTGGEYTDTQYF. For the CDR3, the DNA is TGTGCCAGCAGCGTCCTGACAGGGGGAGAATACACAGATACGCAGTATTTT.

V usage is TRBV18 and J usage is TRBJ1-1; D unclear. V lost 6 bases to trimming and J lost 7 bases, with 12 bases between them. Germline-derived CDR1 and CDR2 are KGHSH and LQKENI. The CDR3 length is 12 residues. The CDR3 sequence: CASSLLSGEAFF. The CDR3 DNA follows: TGTGCCAGCTCCCTCCTCAGTGGTGAAGCTTTCTTT.

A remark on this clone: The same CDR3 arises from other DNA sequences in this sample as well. Written as DNA, the CDR3 is TGTGCCAGTAGCCCGGGATTGACGACTAATGAAAAACTGTTTTTT. This gives the protein CASSPGLTTNEKLFF. The J gene is TRBJ1-4, the V gene TRBV19; the D is unclear. V dropped 6 bases and J dropped 2 bases, with 13 bases sitting between them. The germline CDR1 and CDR2 sequences are LNHDA and SQIVND (reference sequence). This CDR3 region has 15 residues.

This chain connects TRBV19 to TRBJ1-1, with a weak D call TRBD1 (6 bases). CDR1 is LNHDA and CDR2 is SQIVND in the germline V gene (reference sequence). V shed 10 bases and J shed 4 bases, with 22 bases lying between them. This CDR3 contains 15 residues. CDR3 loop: CATDRTDERRTEAFF. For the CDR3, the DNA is TGTGCCACCGACCGGACAGACGAACGTCGCACTGAAGCTTTCTTT.

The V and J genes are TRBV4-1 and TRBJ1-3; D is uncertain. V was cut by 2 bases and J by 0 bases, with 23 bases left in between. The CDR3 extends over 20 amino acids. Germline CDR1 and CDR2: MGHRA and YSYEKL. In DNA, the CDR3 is TGCGCCAGCAGCCAACTCCTGAGAAAGATAAATGCAACCTCTGGAAACACCATATATTTT. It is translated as CASSQLLRKINATSGNTIYF.

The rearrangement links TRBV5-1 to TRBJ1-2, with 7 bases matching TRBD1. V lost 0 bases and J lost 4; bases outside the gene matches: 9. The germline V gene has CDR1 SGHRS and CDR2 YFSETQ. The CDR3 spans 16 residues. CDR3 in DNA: TGCGCCAGCAGCTTGGATTACACAGGGGCTGTCTATGGCTACACCTTC. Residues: CASSLDYTGAVYGYTF.

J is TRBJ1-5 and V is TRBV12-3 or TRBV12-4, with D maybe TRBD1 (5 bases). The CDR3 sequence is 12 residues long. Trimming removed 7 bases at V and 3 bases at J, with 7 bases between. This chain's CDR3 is CASKTVNQPQHF. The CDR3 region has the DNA TGTGCCAGCAAGACAGTCAATCAGCCCCAGCATTTT.

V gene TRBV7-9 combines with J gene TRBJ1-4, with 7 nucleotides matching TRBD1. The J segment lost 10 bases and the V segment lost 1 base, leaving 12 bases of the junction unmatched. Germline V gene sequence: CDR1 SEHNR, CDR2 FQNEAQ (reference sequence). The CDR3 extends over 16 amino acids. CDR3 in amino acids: CASSLGTGDPGGKLFF. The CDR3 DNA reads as TGTGCCAGCAGCTTAGGGACAGGCGACCCTGGGGGAAAACTGTTTTTT.

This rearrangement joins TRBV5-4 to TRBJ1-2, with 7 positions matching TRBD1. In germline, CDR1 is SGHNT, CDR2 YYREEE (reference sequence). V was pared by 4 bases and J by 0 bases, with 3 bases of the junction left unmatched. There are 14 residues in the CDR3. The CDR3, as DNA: TGTGCCAGCAGCATCGGGACAGCTAACTATGGCTACACCTTC. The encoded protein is CASSIGTANYGYTF.

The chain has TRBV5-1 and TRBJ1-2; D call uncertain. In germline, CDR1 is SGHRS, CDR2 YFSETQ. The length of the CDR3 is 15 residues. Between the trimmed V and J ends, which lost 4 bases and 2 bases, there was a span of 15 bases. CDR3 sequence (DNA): TGCGCCAGCAGCCCGGAGGTAGCCAGCAACTATGGCTACACCTTC. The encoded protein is CASSPEVASNYGYTF.

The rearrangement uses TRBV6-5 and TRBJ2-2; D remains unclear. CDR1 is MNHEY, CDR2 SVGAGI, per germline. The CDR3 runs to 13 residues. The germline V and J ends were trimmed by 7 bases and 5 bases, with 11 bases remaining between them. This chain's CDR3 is CASTSRVTGELFF. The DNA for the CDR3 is TGTGCCAGCACGAGCCGGGTAACCGGGGAGCTGTTTTTT.

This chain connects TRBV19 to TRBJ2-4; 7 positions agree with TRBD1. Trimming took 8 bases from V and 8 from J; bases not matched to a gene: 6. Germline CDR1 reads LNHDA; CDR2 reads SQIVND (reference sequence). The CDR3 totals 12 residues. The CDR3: CASGDSIYIQYF. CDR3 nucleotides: TGTGCCAGTGGGGACAGTATATACATTCAGTACTTC.

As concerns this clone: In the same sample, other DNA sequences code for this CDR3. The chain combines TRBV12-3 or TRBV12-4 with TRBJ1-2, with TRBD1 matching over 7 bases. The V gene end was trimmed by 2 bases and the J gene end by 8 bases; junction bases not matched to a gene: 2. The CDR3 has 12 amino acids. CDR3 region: CASSLQGEGYTF. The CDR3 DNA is TGTGCCAGCAGTTTACAGGGGGAGGGCTACACCTTC.

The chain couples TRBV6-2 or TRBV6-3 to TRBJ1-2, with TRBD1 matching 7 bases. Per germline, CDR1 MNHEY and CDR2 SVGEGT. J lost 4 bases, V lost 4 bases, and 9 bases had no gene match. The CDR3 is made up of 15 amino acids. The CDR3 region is CASSSLDRRGYGYTF. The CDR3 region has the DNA TGTGCCAGCAGTTCTCTGGACAGGCGGGGCTATGGCTACACCTTC.

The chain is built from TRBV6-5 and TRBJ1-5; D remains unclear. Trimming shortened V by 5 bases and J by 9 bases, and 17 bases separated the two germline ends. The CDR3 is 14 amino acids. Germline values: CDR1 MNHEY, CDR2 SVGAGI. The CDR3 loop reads CASSITRVSTPQHF. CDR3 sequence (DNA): TGTGCCAGCAGTATTACGAGAGTAAGTACGCCCCAGCATTTT.

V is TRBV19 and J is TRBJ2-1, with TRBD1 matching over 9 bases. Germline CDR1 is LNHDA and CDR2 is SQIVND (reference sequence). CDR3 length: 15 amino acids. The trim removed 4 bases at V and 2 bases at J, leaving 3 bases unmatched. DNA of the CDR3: TGTGCCAGTAGTAGTCGGGACAGGGCCTACAATGAGCAGTTCTTC. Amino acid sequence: CASSSRDRAYNEQFF.